In its sample, the clone carrying this TCR beta chain was seen many times. Its antigen is unknown. These data belong to a study of naive and memory T cell subsets. Whole-study findings and limits: Possibly reflecting memory cells re-expressing CD45RA, a few larger clonotypes occurred in naive repertoires, especially CD8. Over 95% of naive TCR sequences appeared only once after error correction, unlike memory subsets.

Two oligonucleotides, mixed equimolar, formed the beta constant-region primer covering TRBC1 and TRBC2. Nested alpha and beta constant-region primers with the SP2 primer drove four PCR rounds on ligated cDNA. TCRdb itself ran the UMI-ligation and nested PCR reads through MiXCR, one entry per CDR3 protein. The table has roughly 97,000 distinct CDR3 sequences, approximately 14% seen once; the top ten hold 2.5% to 3.5%. Germline V lookup: CDR1 SEHNR, CDR2 FQNEAQ (reference sequence). The trim removed 1 base at V and 3 bases at J, leaving 3 bases unmatched. The CDR3 contains 15 residues. V is TRBV7-9 and J is TRBJ2-1, with 7 bases that match TRBD2. The clonotype comes from a human donor in good health. The sample consisted of naive CD8+ T cells from blood. The CDR3 here is CASSLVGGDYNEQFF. CDR3 nucleotides: TGTGCCAGCAGCTTAGTTGGGGGGGACTACAATGAGCAGTTCTTC.